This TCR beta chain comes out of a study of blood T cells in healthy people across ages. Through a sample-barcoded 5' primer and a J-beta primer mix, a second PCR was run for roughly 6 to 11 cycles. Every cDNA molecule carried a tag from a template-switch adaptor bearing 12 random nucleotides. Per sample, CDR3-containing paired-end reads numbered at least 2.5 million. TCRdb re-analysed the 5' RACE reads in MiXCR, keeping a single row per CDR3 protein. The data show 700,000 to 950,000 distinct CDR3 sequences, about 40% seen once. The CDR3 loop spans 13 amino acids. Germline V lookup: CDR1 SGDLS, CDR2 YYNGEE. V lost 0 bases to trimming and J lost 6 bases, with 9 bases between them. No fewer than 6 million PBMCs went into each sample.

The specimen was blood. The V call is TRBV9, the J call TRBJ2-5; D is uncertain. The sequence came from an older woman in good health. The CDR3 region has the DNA TGTGCCAGCAGCGTAGAAGGGATCCAGACCCAGTACTTC. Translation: CASSVEGIQTQYF.